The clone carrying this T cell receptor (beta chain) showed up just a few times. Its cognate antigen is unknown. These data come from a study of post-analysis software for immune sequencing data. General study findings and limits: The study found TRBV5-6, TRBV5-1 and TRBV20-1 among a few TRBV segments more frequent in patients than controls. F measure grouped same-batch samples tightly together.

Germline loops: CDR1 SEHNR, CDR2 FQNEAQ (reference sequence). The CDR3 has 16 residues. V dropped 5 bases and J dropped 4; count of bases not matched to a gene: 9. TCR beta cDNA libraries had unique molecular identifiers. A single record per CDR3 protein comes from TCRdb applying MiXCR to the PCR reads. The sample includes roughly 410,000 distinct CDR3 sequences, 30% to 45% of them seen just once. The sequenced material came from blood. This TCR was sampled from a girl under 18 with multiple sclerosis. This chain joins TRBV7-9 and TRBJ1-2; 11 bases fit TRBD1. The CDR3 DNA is TGTGCCAGCAGCGCTTTAGGACAGGGGGCGATCTATGGCTACACCTTC. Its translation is CASSALGQGAIYGYTF.